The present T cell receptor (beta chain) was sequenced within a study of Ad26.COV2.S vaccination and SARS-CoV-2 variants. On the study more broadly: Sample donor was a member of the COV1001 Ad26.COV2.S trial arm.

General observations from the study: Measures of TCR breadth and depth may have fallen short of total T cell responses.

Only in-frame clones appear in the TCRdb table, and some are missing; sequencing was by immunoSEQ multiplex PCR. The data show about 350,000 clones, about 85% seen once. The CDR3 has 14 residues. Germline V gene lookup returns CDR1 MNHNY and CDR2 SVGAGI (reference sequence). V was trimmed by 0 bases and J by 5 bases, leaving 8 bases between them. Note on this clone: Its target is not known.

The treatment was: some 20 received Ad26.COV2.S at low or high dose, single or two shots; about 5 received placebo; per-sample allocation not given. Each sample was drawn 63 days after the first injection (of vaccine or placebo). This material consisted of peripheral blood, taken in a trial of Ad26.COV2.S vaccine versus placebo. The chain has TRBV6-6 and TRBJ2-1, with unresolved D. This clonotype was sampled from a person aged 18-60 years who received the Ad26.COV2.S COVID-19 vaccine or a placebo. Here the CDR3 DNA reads TGTGCCAGCAGTTACTCGACACGGGACAATGAGCAGTTCTTC. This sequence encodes CASSYSTRDNEQFF.